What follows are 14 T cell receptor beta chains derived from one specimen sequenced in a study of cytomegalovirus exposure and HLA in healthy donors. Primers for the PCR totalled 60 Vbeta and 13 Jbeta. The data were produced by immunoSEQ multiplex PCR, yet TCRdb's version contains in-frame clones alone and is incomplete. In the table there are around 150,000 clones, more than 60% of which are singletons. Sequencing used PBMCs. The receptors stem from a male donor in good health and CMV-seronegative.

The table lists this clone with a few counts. Here the CDR3 reads CASSQDLGSYNEQFF. The CDR3 nucleotides are TGCGCCAGCAGCCAAGATCTCGGGTCCTACAATGAGCAGTTCTTC. The V and J genes are TRBV4-3 and TRBJ2-1; D is unclear. This CDR3 has 15 amino acids. Germline CDR1 is LGHNA and CDR2 is YSLEER. V shed 0 bases and J shed 1 base, with 7 bases lying between them.

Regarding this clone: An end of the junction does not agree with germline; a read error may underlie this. The CDR3: CASSLRGGDSYNEQLF. The DNA for the CDR3 is TGTGCCAGCAGCCTACGCGGGGGGGATTCCTACAATGAGCAGCTCTTC. V and J are TRBV14 and TRBJ2-1; 9 bases match TRBD2. The germline gives CDR1 SGHDN, CDR2 FVKESK. The CDR3 loop spans 16 amino acids.

The CDR3 sequence is CASSWDRSVPNSPLHF. As DNA, the CDR3 is TGTGCCAGCAGTTGGGACAGATCCGTCCCAAATTCACCCCTCCACTTT. The chain links TRBV28 to TRBJ1-6; 7 nucleotides agree with TRBD1. CDR1 and CDR2 from the germline V gene are MDHEN and SYDVKM. V was clipped by 4 bases and J by 7 bases; unmatched bases: 10. CDR3 length equals 16 residues. The variable domain in full, completed from reference TRBV28 and TRBJ1-6, reads DVKVTQSSRYLVKRTGEKVFLECVQDMDHENMFWYRQDPGLGLRLIYFSYDVKMKEKGDIPEGYSVSREKKERFSLILESASTNQTSMYLCASSWDRSVPNSPLHFGNGTRLTVT.

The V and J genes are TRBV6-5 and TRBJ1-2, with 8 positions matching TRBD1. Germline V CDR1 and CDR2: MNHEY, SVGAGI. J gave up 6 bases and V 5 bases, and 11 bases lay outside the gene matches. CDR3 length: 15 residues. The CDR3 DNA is TGTGCCAGCAGTCCAGGGACAGGTTCGATTAATGGCTACACCTTC. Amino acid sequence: CASSPGTGSINGYTF.

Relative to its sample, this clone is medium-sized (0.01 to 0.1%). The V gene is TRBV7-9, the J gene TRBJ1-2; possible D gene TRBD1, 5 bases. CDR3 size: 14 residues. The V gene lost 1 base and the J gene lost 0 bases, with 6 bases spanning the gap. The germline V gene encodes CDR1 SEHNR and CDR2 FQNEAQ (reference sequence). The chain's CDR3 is CASSLVGANYGYTF. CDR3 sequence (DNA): TGTGCCAGCAGCTTAGTAGGGGCTAACTATGGCTACACCTTC.

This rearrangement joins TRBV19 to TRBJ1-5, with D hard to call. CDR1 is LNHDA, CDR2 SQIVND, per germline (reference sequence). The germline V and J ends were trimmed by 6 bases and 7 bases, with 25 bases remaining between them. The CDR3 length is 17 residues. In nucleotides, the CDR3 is TGTGCCAGTAGCGACCTCGGCCGGGCCCCGGGGAGGCAGCCCCAGCATTTT. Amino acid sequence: CASSDLGRAPGRQPQHF.

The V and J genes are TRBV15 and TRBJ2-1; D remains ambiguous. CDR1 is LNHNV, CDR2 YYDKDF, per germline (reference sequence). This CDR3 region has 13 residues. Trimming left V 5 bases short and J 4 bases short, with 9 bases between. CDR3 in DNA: TGTGCCACCAGCCTTGAGATTTACAATGAGCAGTTCTTC. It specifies CATSLEIYNEQFF. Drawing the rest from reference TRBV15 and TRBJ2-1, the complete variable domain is DAMVIQNPRYQVTQFGKPVTLSCSQTLNHNVMYWYQQKSSQAPKLLFHYYDKDFNNEADTPDNFQSRRPNTSFCFLDIRSPGLGDTAMYLCATSLEIYNEQFFGPGTRLTVL.

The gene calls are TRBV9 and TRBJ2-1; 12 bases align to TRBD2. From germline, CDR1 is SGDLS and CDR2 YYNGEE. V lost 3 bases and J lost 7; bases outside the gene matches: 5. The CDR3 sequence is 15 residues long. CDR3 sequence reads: CASSGGTSGWNEQFF. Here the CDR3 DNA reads TGTGCCAGCAGCGGGGGGACTAGCGGGTGGAATGAGCAGTTCTTC.

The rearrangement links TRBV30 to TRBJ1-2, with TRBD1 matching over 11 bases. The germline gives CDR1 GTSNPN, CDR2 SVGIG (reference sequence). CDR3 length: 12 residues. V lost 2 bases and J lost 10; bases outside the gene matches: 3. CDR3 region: CAWSLGQGAYTF. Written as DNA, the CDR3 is TGTGCCTGGAGTTTAGGACAGGGGGCCTACACCTTC. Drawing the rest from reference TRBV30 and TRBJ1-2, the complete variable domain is SQTIHQWPATLVQPVGSPLSLECTVEGTSNPNLYWYRQAAGRGLQLLFYSVGIGQISSEVPQNLSASRPQDRQFILSSKKLLLSDSGFYLCAWSLGQGAYTFGSGTRLTVV.

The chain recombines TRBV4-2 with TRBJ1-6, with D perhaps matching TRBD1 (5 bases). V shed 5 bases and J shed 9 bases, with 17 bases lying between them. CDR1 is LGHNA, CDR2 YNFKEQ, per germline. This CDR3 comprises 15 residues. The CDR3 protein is CASSAEGREGSPLHF. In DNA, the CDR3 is TGTGCCAGCAGCGCAGAGGGGAGGGAGGGTTCACCCCTCCACTTT.

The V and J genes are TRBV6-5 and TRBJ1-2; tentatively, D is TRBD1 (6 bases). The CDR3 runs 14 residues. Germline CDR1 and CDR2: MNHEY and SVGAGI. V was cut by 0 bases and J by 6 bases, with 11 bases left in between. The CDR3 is CASSYSISGDGYTF. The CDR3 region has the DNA TGTGCCAGCAGTTACTCGATATCAGGGGATGGCTACACCTTC.

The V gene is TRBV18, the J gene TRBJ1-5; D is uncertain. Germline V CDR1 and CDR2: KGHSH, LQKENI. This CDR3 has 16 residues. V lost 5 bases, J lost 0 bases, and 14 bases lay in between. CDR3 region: CASSKEAGGSNQPQHF. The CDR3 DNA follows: TGTGCCAGCTCAAAAGAAGCAGGAGGTAGCAATCAGCCCCAGCATTTT. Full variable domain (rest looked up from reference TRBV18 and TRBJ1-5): NAGVMQNPRHLVRRRGQEARLRCSPMKGHSHVYWYRQLPEEGLKFMVYLQKENIIDESGMPKERFSAEFPKEGPSILRIQQVVRGDSAAYFCASSKEAGGSNQPQHFGDGTRLSIL.

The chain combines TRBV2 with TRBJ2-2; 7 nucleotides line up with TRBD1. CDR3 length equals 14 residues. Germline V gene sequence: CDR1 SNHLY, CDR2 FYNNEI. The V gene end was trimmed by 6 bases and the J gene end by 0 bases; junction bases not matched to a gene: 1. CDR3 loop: CASRTGSNTGELFF. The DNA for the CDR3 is TGTGCCAGCAGGACAGGGTCGAACACCGGGGAGCTGTTTTTT.

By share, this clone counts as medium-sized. The CDR3 sequence: CASSLEGRLADTQYF. Here the CDR3 DNA reads TGTGCCAGCAGCTTAGAAGGTCGACTGGCAGATACGCAGTATTTT. The chain employs TRBV7-2 and TRBJ2-3; no reliable D call. The CDR3 length is 15 residues. V lost 1 base and J lost 4, with 12 bases in between. CDR1 and CDR2 (germline): SGHTA, FQGNSA.